This paragraph reports one TCR beta chain. Its antigen is unidentified. The sample comes from a study of cytomegalovirus exposure and HLA in healthy donors. About the research overall: Across roughly 400 genotyped donors, 81% landed in the Caucasian-associated ancestry cluster. Study outcomes and limitations: Reports indicated that the classifier achieved high specificity and sensitivity in diagnosing cytomegalovirus status. Trimming of TCR beta V- and J-genes showed a link, identified in a later analysis, to a missense DCLRE1C variant.

Germline CDR1 is SGDLS and CDR2 is YYNGEE. This CDR3 spans 15 amino acids. Trimming pared 0 bases from V and 0 bases from J, leaving 9 bases between. The PCR made use of 60 Vbeta and 13 Jbeta primers. Profiled with immunoSEQ multiplex PCR; TCRdb holds only in-frame clones, not every one. There are about 160,000 clones in the sample; 75% to 85% occur only once, and roughly 5% lies in the top ten. The chain uses TRBV9 and TRBJ1-2; D uncertain. The sequence derives from a man aged 25-40 years in good health and CMV-seronegative. The source material was PBMCs. The CDR3 loop is CASSVGAQSNYGYTF. The CDR3, as DNA: TGTGCCAGCAGCGTAGGCGCACAGTCTAACTATGGCTACACCTTC.